These 27 T cell receptor beta chains share one sample of origin, sequenced in a study of cytomegalovirus exposure and HLA in healthy donors. The PCR ran on 60 Vbeta and 13 Jbeta primers. The table came from immunoSEQ multiplex PCR; TCRdb's copy has only in-frame clones and leaves some out. The repertoire consists of about 120,000 clones, with 80% occurring once and the leading ten covering 3% to 3.5%. Sequencing input: PBMCs. The source of these receptors is a male donor in good health and CMV-seronegative.

V and J are TRBV10-1 and TRBJ1-2; D is uncertain. This CDR3 spans 13 amino acids. Trimming cost V 0 bases and J 4 bases, with 6 bases left between them. Germline V CDR1 and CDR2: WNHNN, SYGVQD (reference sequence). CDR3 protein: CASSESASYGYTF. Written as DNA, the CDR3 is TGCGCCAGCAGTGAGTCCGCGTCCTATGGCTACACCTTC.

This rearrangement joins TRBV5-1 to TRBJ2-3, with a tentative D call TRBD1 (6 bases). This CDR3 is 18 amino acids long. Trimming removed 7 bases from V and 1 base from J, with 25 bases in between. Per the germline V gene, CDR1 is SGHRS and CDR2 is YFSETQ. This chain's CDR3 is CASYPRPTGHEGTDTQYF. For the CDR3, the DNA is TGCGCCAGCTACCCGAGGCCCACAGGGCATGAGGGCACAGATACGCAGTATTTT. Full variable domain (missing parts from reference TRBV5-1 and TRBJ2-3): KAGVTQTPRYLIKTRGQQVTLSCSPISGHRSVSWYQQTPGQGLQFLFEYFSETQRNKGNFPGRFSGRQFSNSRSEMNVSTLELGDSALYLCASYPRPTGHEGTDTQYFGPGTRLTVL.

The chain employs TRBV7-9 and TRBJ2-1; 8 bases fit TRBD2. The CDR3 length is 16 residues. CDR1 is SEHNR and CDR2 is FQNEAQ in the germline V gene (reference sequence). V gave up 9 bases and J gave up 0 bases; unmatched junction bases: 10. Here the CDR3 DNA reads TGTGCCAGTCTCCCTGGTAGCGGGGTCTCCTACAATGAGCAGTTCTTC. This sequence encodes CASLPGSGVSYNEQFF.

This clone was recorded once. The chain employs TRBV10-1 and TRBJ2-3, with D possibly matching TRBD2 (6 bases). The CDR3 has 13 residues. Looked up from germline, CDR1 is WNHNN and CDR2 is SYGVQD (reference sequence). The germline V and J ends were trimmed by 8 bases and 1 base, with 10 bases remaining between them. The CDR3, as DNA: TGCGCCAGCCGAAGACTAGGCACAGATACGCAGTATTTT. Protein sequence: CASRRLGTDTQYF.

This chain uses TRBV13 with TRBJ2-1, with unresolved D. This CDR3 has 15 residues. Germline V gene sequence: CDR1 PRHDT, CDR2 FYEKMQ (reference sequence). The V and J ends lost 5 bases and 0 bases respectively, with 11 bases between them. The CDR3 spells CASSTRHRSYNEQFF. The CDR3 coding sequence is TGTGCCAGCAGCACCCGACACCGCTCCTACAATGAGCAGTTCTTC.

This chain joins TRBV18 and TRBJ1-3; D perhaps matches TRBD1 (6 bases). V was trimmed by 4 bases and J by 0 bases, leaving 13 bases between them. Germline lookup yields CDR1 KGHSH and CDR2 LQKENI. The CDR3 has 16 residues. The CDR3 loop reads CASSLPTGFSGNTIYF. DNA for the CDR3: TGTGCCAGCTCACTACCAACAGGGTTCTCTGGAAACACCATATATTTT. Full variable domain (rest looked up from reference TRBV18 and TRBJ1-3): NAGVMQNPRHLVRRRGQEARLRCSPMKGHSHVYWYRQLPEEGLKFMVYLQKENIIDESGMPKERFSAEFPKEGPSILRIQQVVRGDSAAYFCASSLPTGFSGNTIYFGEGSWLTVV.

V is TRBV30 and J is TRBJ1-1; D uncertain. Germline assignment: CDR1 GTSNPN and CDR2 SVGIG (reference sequence). This CDR3 spans 11 amino acids. Trimming took 8 bases from V and 9 from J, leaving 16 bases between them. The CDR3 loop reads CAMDPEGQAFF. The CDR3 region has the DNA TGTGCCATGGACCCGGAGGGCCAAGCTTTCTTT.

The rearrangement uses TRBV9 and TRBJ2-2; 7 bases fit TRBD2. The CDR3 is 15 amino acids. Germline V gives CDR1 SGDLS, CDR2 YYNGEE. Germline trimming cut 0 bases from V and 4 bases from J; bases unmatched to any gene: 3. CDR3 coding DNA: TGTGCCAGCAGCGTAGTGGGGGGGGGCACCGGGGAGCTGTTTTTT. Translated, it gives CASSVVGGGTGELFF.

The CDR3 spells CASSLEGAPGQPQHF. CDR3 bases: TGCGCCAGCAGCTTGGAGGGGGCGCCGGGTCAGCCCCAGCATTTT. This rearrangement joins TRBV5-1 to TRBJ1-5; 7 nucleotides line up with TRBD1. The V gene's germline CDR1 is SGHRS and CDR2 YFSETQ. The CDR3 runs 15 residues. With V trimmed by 0 bases and J by 6 bases, 6 bases remained unmatched.

This rearrangement joins TRBV11-2 to TRBJ2-2; tentative D call: TRBD2 (6 bases). Trimming stripped 6 bases from V and 6 bases from J, with 14 bases between. This CDR3 is built from 14 residues. The germline CDR1 and CDR2 sequences are SGHAT and FQNNGV. The CDR3 nucleotides read TGTGCCAGCAGAATTGGACTAAGCTCCGGGGAGCTGTTTTTT. As protein: CASRIGLSSGELFF.

In DNA, the CDR3 is TGTGCCAGCAGCTCCCGGACAGGGGGGGAGACCCAGTACTTC. Its translation is CASSSRTGGETQYF. The chain has TRBV5-4 and TRBJ2-5; 10 positions agree with TRBD1. CDR1 and CDR2 from the germline V gene are SGHNT and YYREEE (reference sequence). The CDR3 has 14 amino acids. V lost 3 bases to trimming and J lost 5 bases; unmatched junction nucleotides: 4. Full variable domain (remainder filled in from reference TRBV5-4 and TRBJ2-5): ETGVTQSPTHLIKTRGQQVTLRCSSQSGHNTVSWYQQALGQGPQFIFQYYREEENGRGNFPPRFSGLQFPNYSSELNVNALELDDSALYLCASSSRTGGETQYFGPGTRLLVL.

The chain links TRBV11-2 to TRBJ2-7, with D tentatively TRBD2 (5 bases). In germline, CDR1 is SGHAT, CDR2 FQNNGV. The V gene lost 6 bases and the J gene lost 0 bases, with 18 bases spanning the gap. The CDR3 sequence is 16 residues long. This CDR3 is CASRRKIGVSSYEQYF. The CDR3 DNA reads TGTGCCAGCAGACGTAAGATCGGGGTAAGCTCCTACGAGCAGTACTTC.

The chain combines TRBV15 with TRBJ2-2, with TRBD2 identical over 10 bases. The CDR3 contains 18 residues. In germline, CDR1 is LNHNV, CDR2 YYDKDF (reference sequence). Trimming cost V 0 bases and J 5 bases; bases outside gene matches: 9. CDR3 in amino acids: CATSRDRLLAGRTGELFF. The CDR3 DNA sequence: TGTGCCACCAGCAGAGATCGGTTACTAGCGGGAAGGACCGGGGAGCTGTTTTTT. Looking up the rest from reference TRBV15 and TRBJ2-2 gives the full variable domain: DAMVIQNPRYQVTQFGKPVTLSCSQTLNHNVMYWYQQKSSQAPKLLFHYYDKDFNNEADTPDNFQSRRPNTSFCFLDIRSPGLGDTAMYLCATSRDRLLAGRTGELFFGEGSRLTVL.

The chain recombines TRBV10-3 with TRBJ1-1, with D tentatively TRBD1 (5 bases). Germline assignment: CDR1 ENHRY and CDR2 SYGVKD. V was shortened by 6 bases and J by 5 bases, with 13 bases between the two germline ends. CDR3 length: 13 residues. The CDR3 DNA reads as TGTGCCATCAGGCTCGGGGGTGGGACTGAAGCTTTCTTT. Protein sequence: CAIRLGGGTEAFF.

The rearrangement joins TRBV7-2 to TRBJ2-1; 7 bases agree with TRBD1. The CDR3 has 15 amino acids. V trimming: 7 bases; J trimming: 0 bases; junction bases outside the gene matches: 6. Germline V gives CDR1 SGHTA, CDR2 FQGNSA. The CDR3 coding sequence is TGTGCCAGCAACCAAGGGGACAGCTCCTACAATGAGCAGTTCTTC. Encoded protein: CASNQGDSSYNEQFF.

The gene calls are TRBV4-3 and TRBJ1-2; 10 positions agree with TRBD1. J lost 4 bases, V lost 3 bases, and 5 bases had no gene match. This CDR3 spans 15 amino acids. In germline, CDR1 is LGHNA, CDR2 YSLEER. The chain's CDR3 is CASSHDRGRIYGYTF. Written as DNA, the CDR3 is TGCGCCAGCAGCCATGACAGGGGGCGCATCTATGGCTACACCTTC.

The chain uses TRBV7-9 and TRBJ2-1; 11 bases align to TRBD2. Trimming took 7 bases from V and 7 from J; bases not matched to a gene: 6. Germline values: CDR1 SEHNR, CDR2 FQNEAQ (reference sequence). The CDR3 is made up of 14 amino acids. Written as DNA, the CDR3 is TGTGCCAGCACTCTAGCGGGGGGTCGGAATGAGCAGTTCTTC. The encoded protein is CASTLAGGRNEQFF.

The chain joins TRBV27 to TRBJ2-7; the match to TRBD2 covers 7 bases. The germline CDR1 and CDR2 sequences are MNHEY and SMNVEV (reference sequence). The CDR3 is 14 residues long. J lost 6 bases, V lost 5 bases, and 10 bases had no gene match. The CDR3 is CASSVGRGVVEQYF. Written as DNA, the CDR3 is TGTGCCAGCAGTGTGGGACGGGGGGTAGTCGAGCAGTACTTC.

J is TRBJ2-2 and V is TRBV30; the match to TRBD1 covers 7 bases. J was trimmed by 5 bases and V by 2 bases; bases with no gene match: 5. The germline V gene has CDR1 GTSNPN and CDR2 SVGIG (reference sequence). This CDR3 is built from 14 residues. CDR3 in DNA: TGTGCCTGGAGTCGAGGGGGCCGGACCGGGGAGCTGTTTTTT. Translated: CAWSRGGRTGELFF.

CDR3 residues: CASSRDRTQETQYF. The CDR3 DNA follows: TGCGCCAGCAGCCGTGACAGGACTCAAGAGACCCAGTACTTC. This chain connects TRBV5-1 to TRBJ2-5, with D possibly being TRBD1 (6 bases). Per germline, CDR1 SGHRS and CDR2 YFSETQ. Deletions cut 4 bases from V and 2 bases from J, with 12 bases between. This CDR3 comprises 14 residues.

The chain uses TRBV19 and TRBJ2-7; D may be TRBD2 (6 bases). V gave up 8 bases and J gave up 5 bases, with 19 bases separating them. Looked up from germline, CDR1 is LNHDA and CDR2 is SQIVND (reference sequence). This CDR3 is 14 amino acids long. CDR3: CASGRTPGTHEQYF. The CDR3 DNA reads TGTGCCAGTGGGAGGACGCCGGGGACGCACGAGCAGTACTTC.

The rearrangement links TRBV6-1 to TRBJ1-4, with a weak D call TRBD1 (6 bases). V was shortened by 4 bases and J by 3 bases, with 12 bases between the two germline ends. CDR1 is MNHNS, CDR2 SASEGT, per germline. The CDR3 spans 15 residues. CDR3 coding DNA: TGTGCCAGCAGTGCTACAGGGTGGGCTAATGAAAAACTGTTTTTT. Translation gives CASSATGWANEKLFF.

J is TRBJ2-5 and V is TRBV15; 8 bases match TRBD1. The end of the DNA is better explained by TRBJ2-7, so the J call may be wrong. CDR3 length: 15 residues. Germline V gene sequence: CDR1 LNHNV, CDR2 YYDKDF (reference sequence). This CDR3 is CATSGLRTGIGEQYF. The CDR3 DNA is TGTGCCACCAGCGGGCTTAGGACAGGGATCGGCGAGCAGTACTTC.

This clone was seen only once. The chain links TRBV5-4 to TRBJ2-1, with D possibly matching TRBD1 (6 bases). This CDR3 is built from 15 residues. The germline gives CDR1 SGHNT, CDR2 YYREEE (reference sequence). Between the trimmed V and J ends, which lost 2 bases and 3 bases, there was a span of 12 bases. The CDR3 spells CASSFRGRRYNEQFF. CDR3 bases: TGTGCCAGCAGCTTCAGGGGAAGACGCTACAATGAGCAGTTCTTC.

This sequence joins TRBV18 and TRBJ2-3; the match to TRBD2 covers 14 bases. The CDR3 contains 16 residues. V was clipped by 3 bases and J by 3 bases; unmatched bases: 2. Per the germline V gene, CDR1 is KGHSH and CDR2 is LQKENI. The CDR3 here is CASSPRTSGGTDTQYF. As DNA, the CDR3 is TGTGCCAGCTCACCGCGGACTAGCGGGGGGACAGATACGCAGTATTTT.

This clone occurred a few times. The chain links TRBV19 to TRBJ2-2; D call uncertain. V was cut by 2 bases and J by 1 base, with 8 bases left in between. The CDR3 sequence is 15 residues long. The germline gives CDR1 LNHDA, CDR2 SQIVND (reference sequence). CDR3 loop: CASSINSLNTGELFF. Here the CDR3 DNA reads TGTGCCAGTAGTATAAACAGTCTGAACACCGGGGAGCTGTTTTTT.

The chain couples TRBV4-1 to TRBJ2-1; D is uncertain. CDR1 and CDR2 from the germline V gene are MGHRA and YSYEKL. This CDR3 comprises 13 residues. Trimming cost V 4 bases and J 5 bases, with 9 bases left between them. As DNA, the CDR3 is TGCGCCAGCAGCCTTAGACACGACAATGAGCAGTTCTTC. Its protein is CASSLRHDNEQFF.